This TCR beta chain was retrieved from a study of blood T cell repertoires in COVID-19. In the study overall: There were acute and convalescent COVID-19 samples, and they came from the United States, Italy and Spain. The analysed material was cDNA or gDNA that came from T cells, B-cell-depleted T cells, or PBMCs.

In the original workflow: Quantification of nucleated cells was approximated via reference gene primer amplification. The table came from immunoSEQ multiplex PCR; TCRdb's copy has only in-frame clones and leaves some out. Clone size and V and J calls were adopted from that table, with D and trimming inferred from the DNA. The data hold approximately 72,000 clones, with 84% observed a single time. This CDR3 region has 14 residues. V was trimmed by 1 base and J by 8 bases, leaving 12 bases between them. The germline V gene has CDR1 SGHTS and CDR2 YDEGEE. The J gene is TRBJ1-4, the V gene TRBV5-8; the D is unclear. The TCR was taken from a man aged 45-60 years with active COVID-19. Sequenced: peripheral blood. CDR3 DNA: TGTGCCAGCAGCTTGTTCGGGAAGAGGGAAAAACTGTTTTTT. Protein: CASSLFGKREKLFF.